This is a list of T cell receptor beta chains from one sample in a study of graft-versus-host responses after intestinal transplantation. Generated by immunoSEQ multiplex PCR, the TCRdb table keeps only in-frame clones and is missing some. The sample contains around 67,000 clones, roughly 89% of which appear only once. Their specific antigens are unknown. Here the sequenced sample was unstimulated CD8+ T cells sorted from spleen or lymph node cells, taken before transplant. All receptors come from a human donor who was the organ donor for an intestinal transplant. CDR3s include the opening cysteine and the closing phenylalanine or tryptophan. Fields, in order: V gene, J gene, clone size, D gene, CDR3 DNA, CDR3 protein. A D gene is named only where the DNA matches it firmly. A clone size is listed for some rows: how often the clone was seen (once, few, many), or a class if it is expanded.

>TRBV15|TRBJ1-5|.|TRBD1
TGTGCCACCAGCAGAGATTCCGGGACAGGAGGAAATCAGCCCCAGCATTTT
CATSRDSGTGGNQPQHF
>TRBV4-1|TRBJ1-1|.|.
TGCGCCAGCAGCCTCCAGGGGCTGAACACTGAAGCTTTCTTT
CASSLQGLNTEAFF
>TRBV29-1|TRBJ2-1|.|TRBD2
TGCAGCGTTGAAGGGCTAGCGGGGGCGTTTTACAATGAGCAGTTCTTC
CSVEGLAGAFYNEQFF
>TRBV7-9|TRBJ1-1|.|TRBD1
TGTGCCATCTCGCGTTTAAGGACAGGGGGCGCCTACGCTGAAGCTTTCTTT
CAISRLRTGGAYAEAFF
>TRBV28|TRBJ2-3|.|.
TGTGCCAGCAGTTTAACACAGCGCACAGATACGCAGTATTTT
CASSLTQRTDTQYF
>TRBV4-1|TRBJ2-1|.|TRBD1
TGCGCCAGCAGCCGGACAGGGTTGGCCTACAATGAGCAGTTCTTC
CASSRTGLAYNEQFF
>TRBV6-1|TRBJ2-3|.|.
TGTGCCAGCTTTCAGGTGATAGATACGCAGTATTTT
CASFQVIDTQYF
>TRBV27|TRBJ1-2|once|.
TGTGCCAGCAGTTTATATCCAGGGGCCGAGTATCATTTGGGCTACACCTTC
CASSLYPGAEYHLGYTF
>TRBV5-1|TRBJ1-1|.|TRBD1
TGCGCCAGCAGCTTGACAGGGGTGAACACTGAAGCTTTCTTT
CASSLTGVNTEAFF
>TRBV11-2|TRBJ2-2|.|TRBD1
TGTGCCAGCAGCTTATCCCGACAGGGGACCGGGGAGCTGTTTTTT
CASSLSRQGTGELFF
>TRBV7-9|TRBJ2-1|.|TRBD1
TGTGCCAGCAGACACCCGGGACAGTACAATGAGCAGTTCTTC
CASRHPGQYNEQFF
>TRBV6-6|TRBJ1-3|.|.
TGTGCCAGCAGTCCCCTAGGGGGGGCTGGAAACACCATATATTTT
CASSPLGGAGNTIYF
>TRBV5-8|TRBJ2-3|.|TRBD1
TGTGCCAGCAGCTCCGGGACAGGGTATCGCATGGAAGGGCAGTATTTT
CASSSGTGYRMEGQYF
>TRBV2|TRBJ2-3|.|.
TGTGCCAGCAGTGAAATCGTACAGGCTGTAAATACGCAGTATTTT
CASSEIVQAVNTQYF
>TRBV15|TRBJ2-1|.|TRBD2
TGTGCCACCCTGGGCATGTCTAGCGGGGCCGGGTACAATGAGCAGTTCTTC
CATLGMSSGAGYNEQFF
>TRBV6-5|TRBJ1-1|few|TRBD1
TGTGCCAGCAGGCACGGACAGGGGGTGAGGACTGAAGCTTTCTTT
CASRHGQGVRTEAFF
>TRBV2|TRBJ2-1|.|.
TGTGCCAGCACCGGAAGAGGGGGGGATGAGCAGTTCTTC
CASTGRGGDEQFF
>TRBV6-1|TRBJ1-5|.|.
TGTGCCAGCAGTGTGGCAGAGGCTCAGCCCCAGCATTTT
CASSVAEAQPQHF
>TRBV4-2|TRBJ2-5|once|.
TGTGCCAGCAGCCCGATCAGGAGGGAAGAGACCCAGTACTTC
CASSPIRREETQYF
>TRBV6-1|TRBJ1-4|.|.
TGTGCCAGCAGTGGACAGCCTGCAACTAATGAAAAACTGTTTTTT
CASSGQPATNEKLFF